The 24 T cell receptor beta chains below come from one sample, sequenced in a study of naive and memory T cell subsets. A UMI-containing oligonucleotide was joined by 3' ligation to the TCR cDNA template. Four PCR rounds used nested alpha and beta constant region primers plus the SP2 primer. TCRdb re-derived calls from the 5' RACE reads in MiXCR, one entry per CDR3 protein. The sample records 60,000 or so distinct CDR3 sequences, 7% to 8.5% being singletons. Receptors originate from a male donor in good health.

This clonotype was found a few times. The genes are TRBV5-1 and TRBJ1-4; D gene ambiguous. With 2 bases removed from V and 4 bases from J, the gap between germline ends came to 9 bases. The CDR3 spans 14 residues. Per the germline V gene, CDR1 is SGHRS and CDR2 is YFSETQ. The CDR3 region is CASSLGQNNEKLFF. CDR3 nucleotide sequence: TGCGCCAGCAGCTTAGGGCAGAATAATGAAAAACTGTTTTTT.

This clonotype was detected ten times or more. The chain carries TRBV6-5 and TRBJ2-5, with 10 bases that match TRBD1. The CDR3 has 15 residues. V was clipped by 4 bases and J by 10 bases; unmatched bases: 12. Per germline, CDR1 MNHEY and CDR2 SVGAGI. CDR3 nucleotides: TGTGCCAGCAGTTCCCCCGGACAGGGGGTTCCCGGCCAGTACTTC. Residues: CASSSPGQGVPGQYF.

The J gene is TRBJ2-3, the V gene TRBV19; D is unresolved. Trimming cost V 4 bases and J 6 bases, with 11 bases left between them. The germline CDR1 and CDR2 sequences are LNHDA and SQIVND (reference sequence). The CDR3 sequence is 13 residues long. The CDR3 region is CASSTDLMDTQYF. DNA for the CDR3: TGTGCCAGTAGTACGGACCTGATGGATACGCAGTATTTT. Together with reference TRBV19 and TRBJ2-3, the CDR3 gives the full variable domain: DGGITQSPKYLFRKEGQNVTLSCEQNLNHDAMYWYRQDPGQGLRLIYYSQIVNDFQKGDIAEGYSVSREKKESFPLTVTSAQKNPTAFYLCASSTDLMDTQYFGPGTRLTVL.

The V and J genes are TRBV12-3 or TRBV12-4 and TRBJ2-4; no clear D. The CDR3 is 15 amino acids. V was shortened by 6 bases and J by 2 bases, with 14 bases between the two germline ends. CDR3 residues: CASRDRGASKNIQYF. CDR3 DNA: TGTGCCAGCAGGGATAGAGGAGCTTCCAAAAACATTCAGTACTTC.

DNA of the CDR3: TGCAGTGCTAGATGGCCTCCTAGCACAGATACGCAGTATTTT. Its protein product is CSARWPPSTDTQYF. The rearrangement uses TRBV20-1 and TRBJ2-3; D unclear. There are 14 residues in the CDR3. Germline-derived CDR1 and CDR2 are DFQATT and SNEGSKA (reference sequence). Trimming removed 2 bases at V and 0 bases at J, with 9 bases between.

This clonotype was counted a few times. The chain uses TRBV20-1 and TRBJ2-1, with 7 bases matching TRBD2. The CDR3 is made up of 19 amino acids. CDR1 is DFQATT, CDR2 SNEGSKA, per germline (reference sequence). J lost 0 bases, V lost 1 base, and 15 bases had no gene match. This chain's CDR3 is CSARVLRASGDTSYNEQFF. The DNA of the CDR3 is TGCAGTGCTAGAGTATTAAGGGCGAGCGGGGATACCTCCTACAATGAGCAGTTCTTC.

This clonotype was detected many times. One junction end disagrees with the germline gene, perhaps due to a read error. CDR3 sequence (DNA): TGTGCCAGCAGTTTCAGACTAGCCGGTGGAATCTTC. Protein: CASSFRLAGGIF. The chain couples TRBV6-2 or TRBV6-3 to TRBJ2-1; 7 positions match TRBD2. Germline V CDR1 and CDR2: MNHEY, SVGEGT. The CDR3 consists of 12 residues.

The chain joins TRBV7-2 to TRBJ1-5; no clear D gene. This CDR3 has 15 amino acids. With 5 bases removed from V and 2 bases from J, the gap between germline ends came to 13 bases. CDR1 is SGHTA and CDR2 is FQGNSA in the germline V gene. CDR3: CASSPRGSGNQPQHF. The CDR3 region has the DNA TGTGCCAGCAGCCCGCGAGGGTCCGGCAATCAGCCCCAGCATTTT. The whole variable domain, filled in from reference TRBV7-2 and TRBJ1-5, reads GAGVSQSPSNKVTEKGKDVELRCDPISGHTALYWYRQSLGQGLEFLIYFQGNSAPDKSGLPSDRFSAERTGGSVSTLTIQRTQQEDSAVYLCASSPRGSGNQPQHFGDGTRLSIL.

This clonotype showed up many times. The chain is built from TRBV6-2 or TRBV6-3 and TRBJ2-2; D remains ambiguous. The CDR3 loop spans 12 amino acids. The germline V gene has CDR1 MNHEY and CDR2 SVGEGT. Trimming shortened V by 3 bases and J by 6 bases, and 5 bases separated the two germline ends. The CDR3 sequence: CASSYLPGELFF. The CDR3 DNA reads as TGTGCCAGCAGTTATTTGCCCGGGGAGCTGTTTTTT.

The V call is TRBV19, the J call TRBJ2-4; D is unclear. This CDR3 has 16 residues. Germline CDR1 and CDR2: LNHDA and SQIVND (reference sequence). Trimming cost V 3 bases and J 0 bases, with 12 bases left between them. CDR3 sequence: CASSISGRLAKNIQYF. As DNA, the CDR3 is TGTGCCAGTAGTATCTCTGGTAGACTAGCCAAAAACATTCAGTACTTC.

V usage is TRBV5-4 and J usage is TRBJ1-3; D perhaps matches TRBD1 (5 bases). The V and J ends lost 1 base and 2 bases respectively, with 10 bases between them. CDR1 is SGHNT, CDR2 YYREEE, per germline (reference sequence). The CDR3 runs 15 residues. The CDR3 loop reads CASSLWGSTGNTIYF. The CDR3 region has the DNA TGTGCCAGCAGCTTGTGGGGGAGTACTGGAAACACCATATATTTT.

Only a few counts were recorded for this clonotype. Here the CDR3 reads CASSQDSRTGYNEQFF. In nucleotides, the CDR3 is TGTGCCAGCAGCCAAGATTCACGGACAGGCTACAATGAGCAGTTCTTC. V gene TRBV3-1 combines with J gene TRBJ2-1; 7 positions match TRBD1. CDR3 length: 16 amino acids. The V gene end was trimmed by 0 bases and the J gene end by 3 bases; junction bases not matched to a gene: 5. The germline V gene encodes CDR1 LGHDT and CDR2 YNNKEL (reference sequence).

This clonotype was detected ten times or more. The chain carries TRBV19 and TRBJ2-5; the match to TRBD1 covers 7 bases. The CDR3 is made up of 14 amino acids. Germline CDR1 LNHDA, CDR2 SQIVND (reference sequence). The V and J ends lost 4 bases and 2 bases, in that order; junction bases with no gene match: 4. The CDR3 sequence is CASSTGQIQETQYF. The CDR3 DNA sequence: TGTGCCAGTAGTACGGGACAGATACAAGAGACCCAGTACTTC.

This clonotype occurred many times. The rearrangement links TRBV29-1 to TRBJ2-3; no firm D call. From germline, CDR1 is SQVTM and CDR2 ANQGSEA. Trimming shortened V by 5 bases and J by 6 bases, and 9 bases separated the two germline ends. The CDR3 is 11 amino acids. DNA for the CDR3: TGCAGCGTTTCGGACCTTGATACGCAGTATTTT. This codes for CSVSDLDTQYF.

This clonotype has just a few counts. The chain employs TRBV7-2 and TRBJ2-2; 13 bases match TRBD2. The CDR3 loop spans 16 amino acids. From germline, CDR1 is SGHTA and CDR2 FQGNSA. After removal of 1 base from V and 9 bases from J, the junction contained 5 bases not matched to a gene. The CDR3 DNA reads as TGTGCCAGCAGCTTAGATACTAGCGGGGGGGTGCGGGAGCTGTTTTTT. Translation: CASSLDTSGGVRELFF.

This chain joins TRBV5-4 and TRBJ2-1; a possible D gene is TRBD1 (6 bases). From germline, CDR1 is SGHNT and CDR2 YYREEE (reference sequence). The CDR3 contains 16 residues. Deletions cut 3 bases from V and 0 bases from J, with 13 bases between. The CDR3: CASSSVQGTSYNEQFF. CDR3 in DNA: TGTGCCAGCAGCTCGGTCCAGGGGACCTCCTACAATGAGCAGTTCTTC.

The V and J genes are TRBV6-1 and TRBJ2-3; D unclear. Trimming stripped 2 bases from V and 4 bases from J, with 7 bases between. Germline V CDR1 and CDR2: MNHNS, SASEGT. The length of the CDR3 is 13 residues. The CDR3 sequence is CASSEKSADTQYF. The CDR3 DNA is TGTGCCAGCAGTGAAAAGTCGGCAGATACGCAGTATTTT.

The genes are TRBV6-5 and TRBJ2-4, with 11 positions matching TRBD2. The germline V gene has CDR1 MNHEY and CDR2 SVGAGI. The CDR3 is 15 residues long. V lost 6 bases to trimming and J lost 5 bases; unmatched junction nucleotides: 6. The CDR3 nucleotides are TGTGCCAGCAGCGAACTAGCGGGAGATGAAAACATTCAGTACTTC. Protein: CASSELAGDENIQYF.

In the case of this clonotype: At one end the junction does not follow the germline gene, possibly because of a read error. The chain has TRBV14 and TRBJ2-7; D gene unclear. The germline V gene has CDR1 SGHDN and CDR2 FVKESK. This CDR3 comprises 14 residues. The CDR3 region is CASSQGVARYEQNF. The CDR3, as DNA: TGTGCCAGCAGCCAAGGGGTAGCTCGCTACGAGCAGAACTTC. The whole variable domain, filled in from reference TRBV14 and TRBJ2-7, reads EAGVTQFPSHSVIEKGQTVTLRCDPISGHDNLYWYRRVMGKEIKFLLHFVKESKQDESGMPNNRFLAERTGGTYSTLKVQPAELEDSGVYFCASSQGVARYEQNFGPGTRLTVT.

This clonotype was seen a few times. The CDR3 sequence is CASSSPKGAQETQYF. Here the CDR3 DNA reads TGTGCCAGCAGTTCCCCTAAGGGGGCACAAGAGACCCAGTACTTC. The chain is built from TRBV6-2 or TRBV6-3 and TRBJ2-5, with 7 bases aligning to TRBD1. The CDR3 spans 15 residues. From germline, CDR1 is MNHEY and CDR2 SVGEGT. J lost 2 bases, V lost 4 bases, and 7 bases had no gene match.

This clonotype appeared many times. The junction and the germline gene differ at one end; a read error may be behind it. The chain combines TRBV15 with TRBJ2-1; D is unclear. Looked up from germline, CDR1 is LNHNV and CDR2 is YYDKDF (reference sequence). The CDR3 length is 14 residues. The CDR3 nucleotides are TGTGCCACCAGCAGAGATTACACCTACGATGAGCAGTTCTTC. Translation: CATSRDYTYDEQFF.

In this sample, this clonotype turned up a few times. The rearrangement uses TRBV7-2 and TRBJ1-4, with 9 positions matching TRBD1. CDR3 length: 16 residues. V was pared by 5 bases and J by 7 bases, with 11 bases of the junction left unmatched. CDR1 is SGHTA and CDR2 is FQGNSA in the germline V gene. The CDR3 region is CASSPTRTGVREKLFF. In DNA form, the CDR3 reads TGTGCCAGCAGCCCCACAAGGACAGGGGTTCGTGAAAAACTGTTTTTT.

This clonotype was counted at least ten times. V and J are TRBV12-3 or TRBV12-4 and TRBJ2-5; 8 bases match TRBD2. The CDR3 extends over 15 amino acids. The J segment lost 4 bases and the V segment lost 5 bases, leaving 9 bases of the junction unmatched. This chain's CDR3 is CASSKQPAGGETQYF. Here the CDR3 DNA reads TGTGCCAGCAGTAAACAGCCCGCGGGAGGAGAGACCCAGTACTTC.

This clonotype was seen repeatedly, ten times or more. The chain joins TRBV27 to TRBJ2-7; tentative D call: TRBD1 (5 bases). The CDR3 runs 15 residues. Per the germline V gene, CDR1 is MNHEY and CDR2 is SMNVEV (reference sequence). The ends were cut back, 6 bases at V and 0 bases at J, with 15 bases in the middle. CDR3 sequence: CASSTPQGSSYEQYF. In nucleotides, the CDR3 is TGTGCCAGCAGCACGCCCCAGGGAAGCTCCTACGAGCAGTACTTC.